The 6 T cell receptor beta chains in this list originate from one sample, sequenced in a study of beta chain features in type 1 diabetes. Of the isolated RNA, all was reverse transcribed, and so the sequenced material was expressed TCRB transcripts. The protocol was immunoSEQ multiplex PCR, while the TCRdb copy is restricted to in-frame clones and leaves out a portion. The data show under 400,000 clones, approximately 15% seen once. Sequencing was carried out using central memory CD4+ T cells from blood. Receptors were obtained from a man younger than 40 in good health.

This clone was observed a handful of times. Additional DNA sequences in this sample encode the identical CDR3. The V and J genes are TRBV7-8 and TRBJ2-7; TRBD1 agrees at 7 bases. The germline V gene encodes CDR1 SGHVS and CDR2 FQNEAQ. After removal of 5 bases from V and 3 bases from J, the junction contained 7 bases not matched to a gene. The length of the CDR3 is 14 residues. Written as DNA, the CDR3 is TGTGCCAGCAGCCTCACCGGGACAGACTACGAGCAGTACTTC. Residues: CASSLTGTDYEQYF.

In its sample, this clone was seen a few times. CDR3 sequence (DNA): TGCGCCAGCAGCCAAGAGCATAGCAATCAGCCCCAGCATTTT. Translating it yields CASSQEHSNQPQHF. The rearrangement joins TRBV4-3 to TRBJ1-5; D is unclear. The CDR3 consists of 14 residues. The germline V gene encodes CDR1 LGHNA and CDR2 YSLEER. Trimming stripped 0 bases from V and 0 bases from J, with 3 bases between.

This clone appeared a few times. The V and J genes are TRBV27 and TRBJ2-7, with a tentative D call TRBD1 (7 bases). This CDR3 has 12 residues. V lost 3 bases and J lost 6, with 9 bases in between. CDR1 and CDR2 from the germline V gene are MNHEY and SMNVEV (reference sequence). The CDR3 DNA reads TGTGCCAGCAGTTTTCAGGGGGGCGAGCAGTACGTC. Its protein is CASSFQGGEQYV.

The J gene is TRBJ1-2, the V gene TRBV5-1; 9 nucleotides match TRBD1. The V segment lost 0 bases and the J segment 1 base; nucleotides outside the gene matches: 4. Germline V gene lookup returns CDR1 SGHRS and CDR2 YFSETQ. The CDR3 loop spans 16 amino acids. In DNA form, the CDR3 reads TGCGCCAGCAGCTTGGCGCCGACAGGGGGTAACTATGGCTACACCTTC. It translates to CASSLAPTGGNYGYTF.

The chain couples TRBV18 to TRBJ1-1, with D perhaps TRBD1 (6 bases). The CDR3 spans 15 residues. V lost 6 bases to trimming and J lost 3 bases, with 17 bases between them. Germline V gene data show CDR1 as KGHSH and CDR2 as LQKENI. CDR3 loop: CASSPQGSGYTEAFF. The CDR3 DNA is TGTGCCAGCTCCCCCCAGGGGTCGGGGTACACTGAAGCTTTCTTT.

This clone was seen a handful of times. The chain links TRBV5-4 to TRBJ1-2; 10 bases match TRBD1. The CDR3 has 15 residues. CDR1 SGHNT and CDR2 YYREEE come from the germline V gene (reference sequence). J gave up 3 bases and V 3 bases, and 5 bases lay outside the gene matches. CDR3 sequence: CASSSEGTGDYGYTF. CDR3 in DNA: TGTGCCAGCAGCTCCGAAGGGACAGGGGACTATGGCTACACCTTC.